This T cell receptor (beta chain) was recovered during a study of T cell changes during pregnancy in multiple sclerosis (dated by TCRdb to about 2019). Regarding the complete study: The study examined how the T cell repertoire changed over the course of pregnancy in women with multiple sclerosis.

Library preparation employed the immunoSEQ multiplex PCR assay. Here the immuneACCESS table is served through TCRdb, limited to in-frame sequences with V and J called. Missing clones are a known gap in these copies; in checked studies unresolved V genes cover under half, and the rest lacks a known reason. The sample data list some 37,000 clones, and around 90% of these were observed just once. Roughly 1.2% of the sample is held by the ten biggest clonotypes. CDR1 and CDR2 are drawn from the germline V gene (reference sequence): LNHDA, SQIVND. From the cysteine through the phenylalanine, the CDR3 covers 15 amino acids. Just the 45-base CDR3 DNA is kept, in frame starting at base 1. Trimming removed 1 base from V and 1 base from J, leaving 10 bases between the germline ends. A word on this clone: There is no known antigen for this receptor. Base qualities are not at hand, and no much larger clone is one base apart.

The sequence was collected from a female donor with multiple sclerosis, enrolled in a pregnancy study. The rearranged chain carries TRBV19 and TRBJ2-5; a tentative D call is TRBD2 (5 bases match). The sample was CD4+ T cells from peripheral blood mononuclear cells, taken before pregnancy. Here the CDR3 is given as CASSIVRGVQETQYF. Here is the DNA: TGTGCCAGTAGTATAGTACGGGGAGTCCAAGAGACCCAGTACTTC.